The rows below give T cell receptor beta chains drawn from one sample of a study of blood T cell repertoires in COVID-19. Profiling relied on immunoSEQ multiplex PCR, and the TCRdb table lists in-frame clones only, not all of them. The sample shows about 300,000 clones, approximately 89% of them seen only once. The specimen sequenced was peripheral blood. The receptors derive from a woman between 25 and 40 years old with COVID-19, enrolled during active disease. Both conserved end residues are part of each CDR3. A D gene is named only where the DNA matches it firmly. The size field is filled for only some rows; it gives once, few, many or a size class.

abundance	d_gene	v_gene	j_gene	CDR3nt	CDR3aa
.	.	TRBV30	TRBJ2-1	TGTGCCTGGAGTGCCCTGAATGAGCAGTTCTTC	CAWSALNEQFF
.	TRBD2	TRBV4-1	TRBJ2-3	TGCGCCAGCAGCCAAGGAGCGGCTAGCGGGTCGTCAGATACGCAGTATTTT	CASSQGAASGSSDTQYF
.	.	TRBV15	TRBJ2-3	TGTGCCACCAGCGCCAGGTCGACAGATACGCAGTATTTT	CATSARSTDTQYF
.	.	TRBV21-1	TRBJ1-2	TGTGCCAGCCAAGAGGGCTATGGCTACACCTTC	CASQEGYGYTF
.	.	TRBV13	TRBJ2-7	TGTGCCAGCAGCTCGTCCGGGACCTACGAGCAGTACTTC	CASSSSGTYEQYF
.	.	TRBV27	TRBJ2-7	TGTGCCAGCAGTTCAACTAGCTTATCCTACGAGCAGTACTTC	CASSSTSLSYEQYF
.	.	TRBV6-5	TRBJ1-1	TGTGCCAGCACCCCACGAGTGGAGGAAGCTTTCTTT	CASTPRVEEAFF
.	.	TRBV6-1	TRBJ1-5	TGTGCCAGCAGTGAATTGCCCAGGGCTATTAATCAGCCCCAGCATTTT	CASSELPRAINQPQHF
.	TRBD1	TRBV27	TRBJ2-6	TGTGCCAGCAGTCCGACAGGGAGCCCCGACGTCCTGACTTTC	CASSPTGSPDVLTF
.	TRBD1	TRBV27	TRBJ1-5	TGTGCCAGCCGCCGGGACAGGGGTGGCAATCAGCCCCAGCATTTT	CASRRDRGGNQPQHF
.	TRBD1	TRBV4-2	TRBJ1-1	TGTGCCAGCAGCCAGATCCTGAGACAGGGGAACACTGAAGCTTTCTTT	CASSQILRQGNTEAFF
.	.	TRBV7-9	TRBJ2-3	TGTGCCAGCAGCCTGCCAACGGACCGTCATCCGGGGGATACGCAGTATTTT	CASSLPTDRHPGDTQYF
.	.	TRBV19	TRBJ1-1	TGTGCCAGTAGTACAGGGGTGCAGAGGGCTGAAGCTTTCTTT	CASSTGVQRAEAFF
.	TRBD2	TRBV3-1/TRBV3-2	TRBJ2-5	TGTGCCAGCAGCCCCTGGACTAGCGGGGGGGTGGGAGAGACCCAGTACTTC	CASSPWTSGGVGETQYF
.	.	TRBV19	TRBJ2-1	TGTGCCAGTAGTATAGATAGCGCTTCCTACAATGAGCAGTTCTTC	CASSIDSASYNEQFF
.	.	TRBV27	TRBJ1-2	TGTGCCAGCAGTTCCGTTGCGGGGAACTATGGCTACACCTTC	CASSSVAGNYGYTF
.	TRBD1	TRBV6-5	TRBJ1-5	TGTGCCAGCAGTACAGGGGTAGGCAATCAGCCCCAGCATTTT	CASSTGVGNQPQHF
.	TRBD1	TRBV28	TRBJ1-5	TGTGCCAGCAGTCCGGGACAGGGGCGAGGCCAGCCCCAGCATTTT	CASSPGQGRGQPQHF
.	.	TRBV6-1	TRBJ1-2	TGTGCCAGCAGTGAAGGCAGGCTTATTGAAGGCTACACCTTC	CASSEGRLIEGYTF
.	.	TRBV19	TRBJ2-7	TGTGCCAGTAGTTCAATGAGGGGGTACGAGCAGTACTTC	CASSSMRGYEQYF
once	TRBD1	TRBV6-1	TRBJ2-2	TGTGCCAGCAGTGAAGAAGGGACAGGGGTCCACACCGGGGAGCTGTTTTTT	CASSEEGTGVHTGELFF
.	TRBD1	TRBV20-1	TRBJ1-2	TGCAGTGCTAGTACACAGGGGGAATATGGCTACACCTTC	CSASTQGEYGYTF
.	TRBD1	TRBV19	TRBJ1-1	TGTGCCAGTAGTGCACAGGGGGCTGAAGCTTTCTTT	CASSAQGAEAFF
.	.	TRBV7-9	TRBJ2-7	TGTGCCAGCAGCCTTTCTTACGAGCAGTACTTC	CASSLSYEQYF
.	TRBD1	TRBV5-1	TRBJ1-1	TGCGCCAGCAGCCGGCCAGGGGGCGCTGAGGTGAACACTGAAGCTTTCTTT	CASSRPGGAEVNTEAFF
.	TRBD1	TRBV6-5	TRBJ1-1	TGTGCCAGCATGGTTGGGGACAGAAACACTGAAGCTTTCTTT	CASMVGDRNTEAFF
many	.	TRBV4-1	TRBJ1-2	TGCGCCAGCAGCCAATTTTTTGAGTCGGGCTACACCTTC	CASSQFFESGYTF
.	TRBD1	TRBV4-1	TRBJ2-1	TGCGCCAGCAGCCAGTTGACAGGGGGCTGGTTTGATGAGCAGTTCTTC	CASSQLTGGWFDEQFF
.	.	TRBV28	TRBJ1-4	TGTGCCAGCAGCCGGGACATAGATGAAAAACTGTTTTTT	CASSRDIDEKLFF
.	.	TRBV6-5	TRBJ2-2	TGTGCCAGCAGGTCGTACACCGGGGAGCTGTTTTTT	CASRSYTGELFF
.	.	TRBV7-2	TRBJ2-5	TGTGCCAGCAGCCCACCCGGAGAGACCCAGTACTTC	CASSPPGETQYF
.	.	TRBV6-2/TRBV6-3	TRBJ1-1	TGTGCCAGCAGCTCGGTTGGGACTCGGAACACTGAAGCTTTCTTT	CASSSVGTRNTEAFF
.	.	TRBV6-5	TRBJ2-7	TGTGCCAGCAGTTACTCGGACGGGGAGACCTACGAGCAGTACTTC	CASSYSDGETYEQYF
.	.	TRBV7-2	TRBJ2-3	TGTGCCAGCAGCCAAAGCCGGGGGTCCTACACAGATACGCAGTATTTT	CASSQSRGSYTDTQYF
.	.	TRBV5-3	TRBJ1-2	TGTGCCAGAAGCTTGAAAAATAACAGACTCCGGGACTGCCCAAGTAACTATGGCTACACCTTC	CARSLKNNRLRDCPSNYGYTF
.	.	TRBV18	TRBJ1-1	TGTGCCAGCTCACCGCTTGGGGACATGAACACTGAAGCTTTCTTT	CASSPLGDMNTEAFF
.	TRBD2	TRBV7-2	TRBJ2-3	TGTGCCAGCAGTCGAAGCGGGACTAGCACAGATACGCAGTATTTT	CASSRSGTSTDTQYF
.	.	TRBV15	TRBJ2-4	TGTGCCACCAGCAGAGCCGACACGTCAAACATTCAGTACTTC	CATSRADTSNIQYF
.	.	TRBV4-3	TRBJ2-1	TGCGCCAGCAGCCAAGATTTTGCGCGGAGCAATGAGCAGTTCTTC	CASSQDFARSNEQFF
.	.	TRBV4-1	TRBJ1-1	TGCGCCAGCAGCCTCATAGACAGAGCCACCACTGAAGCTTTCTTT	CASSLIDRATTEAFF
.	.	TRBV28	TRBJ1-5	TGTGCCAGCAGCCGGAGGGGTTCGGCGGGCAATCAGCCCCAGCATTTT	CASSRRGSAGNQPQHF
.	.	TRBV7-2	TRBJ1-3	TGTGCCAGCAGCTTAGACCCGGGGTCTGGAAACACCATATATTTT	CASSLDPGSGNTIYF
.	.	TRBV5-1	TRBJ2-2	TGCGCCAGCAGCTTGTGGGGCGGGGACACCGGGGAGCTGTTTTTT	CASSLWGGDTGELFF
.	TRBD1	TRBV20-1	TRBJ1-4	TGCAGTGCTAGTTACAGGGGCGGTGAGGAAAAACTGTTTTTT	CSASYRGGEEKLFF